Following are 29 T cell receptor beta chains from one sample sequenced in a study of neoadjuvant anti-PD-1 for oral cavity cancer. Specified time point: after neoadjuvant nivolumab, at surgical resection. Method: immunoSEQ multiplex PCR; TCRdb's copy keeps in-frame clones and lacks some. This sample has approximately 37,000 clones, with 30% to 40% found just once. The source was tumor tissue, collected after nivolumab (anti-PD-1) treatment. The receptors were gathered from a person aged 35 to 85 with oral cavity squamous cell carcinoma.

CDR3 protein: CAISGGTGLSPLHF. The DNA for the CDR3 is TGTGCCATCAGTGGGGGGACAGGGCTTTCACCCCTCCACTTT. This chain uses TRBV10-3 with TRBJ1-6, with TRBD1 identical over 9 bases. The CDR3 has 14 amino acids. Looked up from germline, CDR1 is ENHRY and CDR2 is SYGVKD. The trim removed 4 bases at V and 9 bases at J, leaving 4 bases unmatched.

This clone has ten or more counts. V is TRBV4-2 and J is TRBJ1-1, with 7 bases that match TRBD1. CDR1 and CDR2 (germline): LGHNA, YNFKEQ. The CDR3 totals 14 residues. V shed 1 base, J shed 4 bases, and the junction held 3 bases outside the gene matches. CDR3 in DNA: TGTGCCAGCAGCCAAGCATCAGGGGGCACTGAAGCTTTCTTT. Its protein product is CASSQASGGTEAFF.

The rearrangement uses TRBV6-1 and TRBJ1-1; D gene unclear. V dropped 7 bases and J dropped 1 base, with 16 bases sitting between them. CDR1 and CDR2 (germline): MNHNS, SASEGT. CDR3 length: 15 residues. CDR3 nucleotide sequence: TGTGCCAGCACAATTGGTGCATCTTGGAACACTGAAGCTTTCTTT. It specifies CASTIGASWNTEAFF.

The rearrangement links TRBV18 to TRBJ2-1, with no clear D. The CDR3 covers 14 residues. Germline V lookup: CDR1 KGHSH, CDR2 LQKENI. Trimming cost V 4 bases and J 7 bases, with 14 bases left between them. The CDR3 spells CASSRVGSGNEQFF. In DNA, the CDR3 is TGTGCCAGCTCACGCGTCGGGTCTGGTAATGAGCAGTTCTTC.

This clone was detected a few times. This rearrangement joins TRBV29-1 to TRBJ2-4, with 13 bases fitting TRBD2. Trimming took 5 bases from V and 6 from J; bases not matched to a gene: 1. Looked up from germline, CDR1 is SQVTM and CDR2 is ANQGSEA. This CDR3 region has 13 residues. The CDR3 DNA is TGCAGCGTTAGGACTAGCGGGAGAAACATTCAGTACTTC. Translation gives CSVRTSGRNIQYF. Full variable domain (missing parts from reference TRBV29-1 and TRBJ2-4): SAVISQKPSRDICQRGTSLTIQCQVDSQVTMMFWYRQQPGQSLTLIATANQGSEATYESGFVIDKFPISRPNLTFSTLTVSNMSPEDSSIYLCSVRTSGRNIQYFGAGTRLSVL.

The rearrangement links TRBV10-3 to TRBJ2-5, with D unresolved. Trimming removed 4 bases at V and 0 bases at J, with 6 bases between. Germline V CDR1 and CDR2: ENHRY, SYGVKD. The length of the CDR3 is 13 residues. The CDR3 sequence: CAISGTHQETQYF. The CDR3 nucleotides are TGTGCCATCAGTGGAACCCACCAAGAGACCCAGTACTTC.

The CDR3 DNA follows: TGTGCCAGCAGCTTAGAGCTAGCGGGGGGTCCCATGAGCTCCTACGAGCAGTACTTC. Translating gives CASSLELAGGPMSSYEQYF. This rearrangement joins TRBV11-2 to TRBJ2-7; TRBD2 agrees at 11 bases. Germline V gives CDR1 SGHAT, CDR2 FQNNGV. The V gene end was trimmed by 0 bases and the J gene end by 0 bases; junction bases not matched to a gene: 10. CDR3 length: 19 amino acids.

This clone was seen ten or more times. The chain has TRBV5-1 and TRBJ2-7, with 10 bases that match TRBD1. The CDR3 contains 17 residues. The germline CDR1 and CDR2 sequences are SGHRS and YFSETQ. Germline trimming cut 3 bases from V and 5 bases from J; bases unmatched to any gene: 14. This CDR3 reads CASSSVPSGQGFNEQYF. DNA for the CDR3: TGCGCCAGCAGCTCGGTCCCATCGGGACAGGGGTTCAACGAGCAGTACTTC.

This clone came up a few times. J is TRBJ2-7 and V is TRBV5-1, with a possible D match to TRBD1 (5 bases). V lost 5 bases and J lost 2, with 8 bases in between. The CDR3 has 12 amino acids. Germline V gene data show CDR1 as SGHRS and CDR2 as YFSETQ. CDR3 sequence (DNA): TGCGCCAGCAGGGAGACAGCCTACGAGCAGTACTTC. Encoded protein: CASRETAYEQYF.

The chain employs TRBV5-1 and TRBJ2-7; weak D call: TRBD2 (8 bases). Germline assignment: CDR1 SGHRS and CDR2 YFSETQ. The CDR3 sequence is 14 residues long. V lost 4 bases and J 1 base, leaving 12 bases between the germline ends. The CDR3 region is CASSREGQSYEQYF. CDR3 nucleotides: TGCGCCAGCAGCCGGGAGGGACAGTCCTACGAGCAGTACTTC.

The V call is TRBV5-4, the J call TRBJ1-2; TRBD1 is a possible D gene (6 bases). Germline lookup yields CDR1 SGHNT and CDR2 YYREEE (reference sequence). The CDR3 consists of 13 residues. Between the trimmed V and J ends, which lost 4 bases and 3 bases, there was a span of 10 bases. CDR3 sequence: CASSVGGYYGYTF. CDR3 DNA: TGTGCCAGCAGCGTAGGGGGATACTATGGCTACACCTTC.

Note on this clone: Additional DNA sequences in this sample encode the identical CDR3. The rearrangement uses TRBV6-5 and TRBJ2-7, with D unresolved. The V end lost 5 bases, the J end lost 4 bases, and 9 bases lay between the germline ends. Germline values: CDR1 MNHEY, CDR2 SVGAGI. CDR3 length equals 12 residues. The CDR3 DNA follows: TGTGCCAGCAGTCCCGACGGGTACGAGCAGTACTTC. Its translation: CASSPDGYEQYF.

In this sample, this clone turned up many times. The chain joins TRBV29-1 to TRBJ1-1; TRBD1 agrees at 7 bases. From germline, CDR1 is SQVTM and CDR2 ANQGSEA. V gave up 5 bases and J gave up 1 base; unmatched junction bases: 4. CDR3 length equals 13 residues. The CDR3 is CSVYRDRNTEAFF. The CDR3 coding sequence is TGCAGCGTTTACCGGGACAGGAACACTGAAGCTTTCTTT.

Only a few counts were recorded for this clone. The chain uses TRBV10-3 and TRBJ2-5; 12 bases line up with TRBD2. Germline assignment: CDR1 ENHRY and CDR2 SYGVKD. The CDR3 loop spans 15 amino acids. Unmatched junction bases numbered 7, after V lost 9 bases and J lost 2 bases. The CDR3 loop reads CAMSGLAGRQETQYF. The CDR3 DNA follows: TGTGCCATGTCTGGACTAGCGGGGAGACAAGAGACCCAGTACTTC.

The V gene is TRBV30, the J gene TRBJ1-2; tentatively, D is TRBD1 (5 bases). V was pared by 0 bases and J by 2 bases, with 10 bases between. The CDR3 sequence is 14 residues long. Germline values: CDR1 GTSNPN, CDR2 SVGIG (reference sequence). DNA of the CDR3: TGTGCCTGGAGTGTTAGGGGCCGAAACTATGGCTACACCTTC. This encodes CAWSVRGRNYGYTF.

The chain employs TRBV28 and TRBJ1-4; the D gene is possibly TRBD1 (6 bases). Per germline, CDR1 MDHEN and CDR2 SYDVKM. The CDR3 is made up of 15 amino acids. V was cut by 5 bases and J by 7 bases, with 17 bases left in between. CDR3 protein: CASSPPGVVGEKLFF. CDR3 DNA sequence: TGTGCCAGCAGTCCTCCAGGGGTAGTCGGTGAAAAACTGTTTTTT. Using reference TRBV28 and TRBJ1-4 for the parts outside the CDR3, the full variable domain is DVKVTQSSRYLVKRTGEKVFLECVQDMDHENMFWYRQDPGLGLRLIYFSYDVKMKEKGDIPEGYSVSREKKERFSLILESASTNQTSMYLCASSPPGVVGEKLFFGSGTQLSVL.

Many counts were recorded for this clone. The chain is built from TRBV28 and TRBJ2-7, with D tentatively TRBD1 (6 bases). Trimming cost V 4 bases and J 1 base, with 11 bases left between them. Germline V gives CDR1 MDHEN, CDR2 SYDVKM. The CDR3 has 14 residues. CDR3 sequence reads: CASSYYGTSYEQYF. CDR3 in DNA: TGTGCCAGCAGTTATTACGGGACATCCTACGAGCAGTACTTC.

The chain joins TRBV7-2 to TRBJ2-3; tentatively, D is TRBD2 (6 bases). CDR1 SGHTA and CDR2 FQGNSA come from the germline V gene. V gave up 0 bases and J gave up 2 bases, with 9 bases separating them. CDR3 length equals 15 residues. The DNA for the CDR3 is TGTGCCAGCAGCTTAGCGGGGACTCTCACAGATACGCAGTATTTT. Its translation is CASSLAGTLTDTQYF.

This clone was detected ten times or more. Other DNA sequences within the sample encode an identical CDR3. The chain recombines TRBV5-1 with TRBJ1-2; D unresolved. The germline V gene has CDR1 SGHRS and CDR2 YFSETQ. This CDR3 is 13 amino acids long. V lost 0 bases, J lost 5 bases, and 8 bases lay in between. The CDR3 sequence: CASSLEGSYGYTF. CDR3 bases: TGCGCCAGCAGCTTGGAAGGCAGTTATGGCTACACCTTC. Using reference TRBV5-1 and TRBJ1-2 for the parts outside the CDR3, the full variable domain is KAGVTQTPRYLIKTRGQQVTLSCSPISGHRSVSWYQQTPGQGLQFLFEYFSETQRNKGNFPGRFSGRQFSNSRSEMNVSTLELGDSALYLCASSLEGSYGYTFGSGTRLTVV.

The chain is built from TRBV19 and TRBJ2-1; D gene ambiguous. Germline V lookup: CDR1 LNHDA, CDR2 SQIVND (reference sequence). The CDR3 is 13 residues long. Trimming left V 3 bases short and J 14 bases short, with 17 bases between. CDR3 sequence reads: CASSIRSSGVEFF. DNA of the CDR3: TGTGCCAGTAGTATTAGGTCGTCTGGAGTGGAGTTCTTC.

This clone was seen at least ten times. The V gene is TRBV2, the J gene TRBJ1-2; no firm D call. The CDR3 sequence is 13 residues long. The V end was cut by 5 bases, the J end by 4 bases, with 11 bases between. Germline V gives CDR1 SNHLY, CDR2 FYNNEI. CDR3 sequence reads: CASSSVSPYGYTF. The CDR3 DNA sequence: TGTGCCAGCAGTTCGGTCAGCCCCTATGGCTACACCTTC.

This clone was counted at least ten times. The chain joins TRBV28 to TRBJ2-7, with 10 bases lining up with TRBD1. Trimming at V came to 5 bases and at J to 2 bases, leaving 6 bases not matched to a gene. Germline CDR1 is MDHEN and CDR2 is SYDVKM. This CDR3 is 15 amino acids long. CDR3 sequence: CASSSLGTGAYEQYF. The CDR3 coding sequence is TGTGCCAGCAGTAGCCTCGGGACAGGGGCCTACGAGCAGTACTTC.

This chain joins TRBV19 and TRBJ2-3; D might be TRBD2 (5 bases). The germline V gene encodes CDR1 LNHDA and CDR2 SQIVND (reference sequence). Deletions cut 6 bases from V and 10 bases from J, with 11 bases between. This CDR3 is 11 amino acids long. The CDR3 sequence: CASRRARPQYF. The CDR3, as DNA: TGTGCCAGTAGGCGGGCCCGGCCGCAGTATTTT.

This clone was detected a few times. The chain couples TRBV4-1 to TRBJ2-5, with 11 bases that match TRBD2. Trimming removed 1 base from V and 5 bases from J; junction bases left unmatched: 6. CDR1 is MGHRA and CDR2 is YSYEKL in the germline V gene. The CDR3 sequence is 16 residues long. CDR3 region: CASSQASGRPPETQYF. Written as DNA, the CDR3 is TGCGCCAGCAGCCAAGCTAGCGGGAGGCCCCCCGAGACCCAGTACTTC.

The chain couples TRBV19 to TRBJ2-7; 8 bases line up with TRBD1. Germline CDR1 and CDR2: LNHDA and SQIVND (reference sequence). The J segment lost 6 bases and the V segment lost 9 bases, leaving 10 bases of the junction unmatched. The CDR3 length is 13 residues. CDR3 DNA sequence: TGTGCCAGCGACCCAGGGGGCCGCGCCGAGCAGTACTTC. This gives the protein CASDPGGRAEQYF.

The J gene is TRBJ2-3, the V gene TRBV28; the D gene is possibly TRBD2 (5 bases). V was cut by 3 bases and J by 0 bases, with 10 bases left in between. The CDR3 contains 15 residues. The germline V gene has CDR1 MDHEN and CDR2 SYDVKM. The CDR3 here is CASSFGGPSTDTQYF. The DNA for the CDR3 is TGTGCCAGCAGTTTTGGCGGGCCGAGCACAGATACGCAGTATTTT.

The CDR3 DNA is TGTGCCAGCAGACGCCTGGAGGGCCGCGAGCAGTACTTC. Translated: CASRRLEGREQYF. The V and J genes are TRBV11-2 and TRBJ2-7, with D possibly being TRBD2 (6 bases). The CDR3 extends over 13 amino acids. The germline V gene encodes CDR1 SGHAT and CDR2 FQNNGV. Between the trimmed V and J ends, which lost 6 bases and 6 bases, there was a span of 15 bases. The complete variable domain, with remaining parts taken from reference TRBV11-2 and TRBJ2-7, reads EAGVAQSPRYKIIEKRQSVAFWCNPISGHATLYWYQQILGQGPKLLIQFQNNGVVDDSQLPKDRFSAERLKGVDSTLKIQPAKLEDSAVYLCASRRLEGREQYFGPGTRLTVT.

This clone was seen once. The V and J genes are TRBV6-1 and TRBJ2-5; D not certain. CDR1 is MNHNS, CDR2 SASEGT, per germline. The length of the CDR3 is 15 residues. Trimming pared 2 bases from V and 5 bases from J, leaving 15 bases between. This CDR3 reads CASSELTDSAETQYF. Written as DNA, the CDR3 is TGTGCCAGCAGTGAACTAACCGACTCGGCCGAGACCCAGTACTTC.

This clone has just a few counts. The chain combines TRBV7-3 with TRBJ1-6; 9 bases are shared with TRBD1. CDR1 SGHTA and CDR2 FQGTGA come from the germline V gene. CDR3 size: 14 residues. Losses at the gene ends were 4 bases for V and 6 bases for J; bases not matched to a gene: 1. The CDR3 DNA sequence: TGTGCCAGCAGCTCGGGACAGGGTAATTCACCCCTCCACTTT. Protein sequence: CASSSGQGNSPLHF.